Listed below are T cell receptor beta chains from one sample, sequenced in a study of PD-1 blockade in classical Hodgkin lymphoma. Clones were read by immunoSEQ multiplex PCR, and TCRdb kept only the in-frame ones, dropping some. The profile shows around 14,000 clones, about 90% of them singletons. The sample consisted of CD8+ T cells from blood. The receptors stem from a human donor with classical Hodgkin lymphoma. Both conserved end residues are part of each CDR3. The D gene is left open where the match is weak. A clone size is listed for some rows: how often the clone was seen (once, few, many), or a class if it is expanded.

J gene: TRBJ2-7
D gene: NA
CDR3 length: 16
clone size: NA
V gene: TRBV9
CDR3 DNA: TGTGCCAGCACCCCTACCAGGGGTAACGACTTTGACGAGCAGTACTTC
CDR3 protein: CASTPTRGNDFDEQYF

J gene: TRBJ1-2
D gene: NA
CDR3 length: 12
clone size: NA
V gene: TRBV5-5
CDR3 DNA: TGTGCCAGCAGCTATCTGAACTATGGCTACACCTTC
CDR3 protein: CASSYLNYGYTF

J gene: TRBJ2-1
D gene: NA
CDR3 length: 17
clone size: NA
V gene: TRBV11-2
CDR3 DNA: TGTGCCAGCAGCTGGGGGAGGCGGGGAAGCTCCTACAATGAGCAGTTCTTC
CDR3 protein: CASSWGRRGSSYNEQFF

J gene: TRBJ2-2
D gene: NA
CDR3 length: 14
clone size: NA
V gene: TRBV27
CDR3 DNA: TGTGCCAGCAGTTTGTACGGGAGCACCGGGGAGCTGTTTTTT
CDR3 protein: CASSLYGSTGELFF

J gene: TRBJ1-2
D gene: NA
CDR3 length: 16
clone size: few
V gene: TRBV7-8
CDR3 DNA: TGTGCCAGCAGCTTAACGGCAGGAAGATCTCCCTATGGCTACACCTTC
CDR3 protein: CASSLTAGRSPYGYTF

J gene: TRBJ2-2
D gene: NA
CDR3 length: 15
clone size: NA
V gene: TRBV11-3
CDR3 DNA: TGTGCCAGCAGCTTAGCTGGCAGCCCAACCGGGGAGCTGTTTTTT
CDR3 protein: CASSLAGSPTGELFF

J gene: TRBJ1-1
D gene: NA
CDR3 length: 12
clone size: once
V gene: TRBV6-1
CDR3 DNA: TGTGCCAGCAGGGAGAATAACGCTGAAGCTTTCTTT
CDR3 protein: CASRENNAEAFF

J gene: TRBJ2-1
D gene: TRBD2
CDR3 length: 16
clone size: NA
V gene: TRBV5-1
CDR3 DNA: TGCGCCAGCAGCTCAGCGGGAGGAGAAGGATACAATGAGCAGTTCTTC
CDR3 protein: CASSSAGGEGYNEQFF

J gene: TRBJ1-1
D gene: TRBD1
CDR3 length: 16
clone size: NA
V gene: TRBV6-5
CDR3 DNA: TGTGCCAGCAGTTACTCGCCAGGGGGTATAGACACTGAAGCTTTCTTT
CDR3 protein: CASSYSPGGIDTEAFF

J gene: TRBJ2-1
D gene: TRBD2
CDR3 length: 19
clone size: NA
V gene: TRBV9
CDR3 DNA: TGTGCCAGCAGCTACCAGAGGACTAGCGGGAGGGGGGGAGACAATGAGCAGTTCTTC
CDR3 protein: CASSYQRTSGRGGDNEQFF

J gene: TRBJ1-2
D gene: TRBD1
CDR3 length: 13
clone size: NA
V gene: TRBV9
CDR3 DNA: TGTGCCAGCAGCCCCACAGGGGGTTGGGGCTACACCTTC
CDR3 protein: CASSPTGGWGYTF

J gene: TRBJ2-7
D gene: NA
CDR3 length: 16
clone size: once
V gene: TRBV4-1
CDR3 DNA: TGCGCCAGCAGCCACCCTAGGGAGGACAGTTCCTACGAGCAGTACTTC
CDR3 protein: CASSHPREDSSYEQYF

J gene: TRBJ1-2
D gene: NA
CDR3 length: 14
clone size: few
V gene: TRBV11-2
CDR3 DNA: TGTGCCAGCAGCTTAGATGGGACGGGCTATGGCTACACCTTC
CDR3 protein: CASSLDGTGYGYTF

J gene: TRBJ1-4
D gene: NA
CDR3 length: 13
clone size: once
V gene: TRBV5-6
CDR3 DNA: TGTGCCAGCAGCTTCCGGTCGAATGAAAAACTGTTTTTT
CDR3 protein: CASSFRSNEKLFF

J gene: TRBJ1-5
D gene: TRBD1
CDR3 length: 14
clone size: NA
V gene: TRBV7-9
CDR3 DNA: TGTGCCAGCAGCCCCGACAGGGACAATCAGCCCCAGCATTTT
CDR3 protein: CASSPDRDNQPQHF

J gene: TRBJ2-1
D gene: NA
CDR3 length: 15
clone size: NA
V gene: TRBV7-9
CDR3 DNA: TGTGCCAGCAGCTCACCGGGACTTACGAGCAATGAGCAGTTCTTC
CDR3 protein: CASSSPGLTSNEQFF

J gene: TRBJ2-6
D gene: NA
CDR3 length: 15
clone size: NA
V gene: TRBV5-6
CDR3 DNA: TGTGCCAGCAGCCCTACAGGGTCTGGGGCCAACGTCCTGACTTTC
CDR3 protein: CASSPTGSGANVLTF

J gene: TRBJ1-1
D gene: NA
CDR3 length: 21
clone size: once
V gene: TRBV16
CDR3 DNA: TGTGCCAGCAGCCAATCACGATGGGGTGGGGAGGCCAACGAGGGGAACACTGAAGCTTTCTTT
CDR3 protein: CASSQSRWGGEANEGNTEAFF